Listed below are T cell receptor beta chains from one sample, sequenced in a study of blood T cell repertoires in COVID-19. TCRdb's table, derived via immunoSEQ multiplex PCR, lists solely in-frame clones and lacks some. The table lists hundreds of thousands of clones, more than 70% of them singletons, with about 12% in the top ten. Sample: peripheral blood. The receptors originated from a woman aged 50 to 60 with COVID-19, enrolled during active disease. Each CDR3 is given with its conserved first and last residue. The D gene is left open where the match is weak. Size is omitted from some rows. Given values are once, few, many or a class for expanded clones.

D gene	clone size	V gene	J gene	CDR3 protein	CDR3 DNA
TRBD1	-	TRBV2	TRBJ2-3	CASSWDRGRTDTQYF	TGTGCCAGCAGTTGGGACAGGGGGCGCACAGATACGCAGTATTTT
-	-	TRBV28	TRBJ1-5	CASSFLPGPDQPQHF	TGTGCCAGCAGTTTCCTCCCTGGGCCCGATCAGCCCCAGCATTTT
-	few	TRBV3-1/TRBV3-2	TRBJ1-5	CASSQGGGQPQHF	TGTGCCAGCAGCCAAGGGGGGGGCCAGCCCCAGCATTTT
-	-	TRBV6-5	TRBJ1-6	CASSYGQQNSPLHF	TGTGCCAGCAGTTACGGGCAACAGAATTCACCCCTCCACTTT
TRBD2	-	TRBV9	TRBJ2-1	CASSVGGGKQFF	TGTGCCAGCAGCGTAGGGGGAGGGAAGCAGTTCTTC
-	-	TRBV11-2	TRBJ2-6	CASSFAWGFRANVLTF	TGTGCCAGCAGCTTCGCCTGGGGCTTTAGGGCCAACGTCCTGACTTTC
-	-	TRBV5-4	TRBJ2-7	CASSLAGDEQYF	TGTGCCAGCAGCTTGGCGGGGGACGAGCAGTACTTC
-	few	TRBV19	TRBJ1-1	CASSRRLNTEAFF	TGTGCCAGTAGTAGGAGACTGAACACTGAAGCTTTCTTT
-	few	TRBV12-3/TRBV12-4	TRBJ1-1	CASSLVGGLAFF	TGTGCCAGCAGTTTAGTGGGGGGGCTGGCTTTCTTT
-	-	TRBV5-5	TRBJ2-6	CASSLGTSSGANVLTF	TGTGCCAGCAGCTTGGGAACTAGCTCTGGGGCCAACGTCCTGACTTTC
TRBD2	-	TRBV29-1	TRBJ2-7	CSVGLAGGYEQYF	TGCAGCGTTGGCCTAGCGGGGGGCTACGAGCAGTACTTC
-	-	TRBV7-8	TRBJ1-4	CASSSRGQNEKLFF	TGTGCCAGCAGCTCGCGGGGGCAGAATGAAAAACTGTTTTTT
TRBD2	-	TRBV19	TRBJ2-1	CATATSGVTSYNEQFF	TGTGCCACTGCGACTAGCGGGGTGACCTCCTACAATGAGCAGTTCTTC
-	-	TRBV6-6	TRBJ1-1	CASSPPRGRADTEAFF	TGTGCCAGCAGTCCACCTCGAGGGAGGGCTGACACTGAAGCTTTCTTT
-	-	TRBV18	TRBJ1-3	CASSYGISGNTIYF	TGTGCCAGCTCCTACGGTATATCTGGAAACACCATATATTTT
TRBD1	-	TRBV5-5	TRBJ2-1	CASSTGQGVDNEQFF	TGTGCCAGCAGCACAGGACAGGGGGTGGACAATGAGCAGTTCTTC
-	once	TRBV5-1	TRBJ1-2	CASSLEGHGDGYTF	TGCGCCAGCAGCTTGGAAGGCCACGGGGATGGCTACACCTTC
-	-	TRBV27	TRBJ2-5	CASSGRQGLRGAGRETQYF	TGTGCCAGCAGTGGAAGACAGGGCCTGAGAGGGGCGGGGCGTGAGACCCAGTACTTC
TRBD2	-	TRBV7-9	TRBJ2-3	CASSHLRRGGLDTQYF	TGTGCCAGCAGCCATTTAAGGCGGGGGGGCCTGGATACGCAGTATTTT
-	-	TRBV3-1/TRBV3-2	TRBJ2-2	CASSQAREFGELFF	TGTGCCAGCAGCCAAGCCCGAGAGTTCGGGGAGCTGTTTTTT
-	-	TRBV5-6	TRBJ1-6	CASSPLTDNNSPLHF	TGTGCCAGCAGCCCCCTGACAGACAATAATTCACCCCTCCACTTT
-	-	TRBV2	TRBJ2-4	CASTRSVGAKNIQYF	TGTGCCAGCACGCGGAGTGTTGGAGCCAAAAACATTCAGTACTTC
-	-	TRBV6-5	TRBJ2-5	CASTPLPQETQYF	TGTGCCAGCACCCCCCTCCCTCAAGAGACCCAGTACTTC
-	-	TRBV7-9	TRBJ2-4	CASSLAGLKNIQYF	TGTGCCAGCAGCTTAGCGGGACTCAAAAACATTCAGTACTTC
TRBD2	-	TRBV6-6	TRBJ2-7	CAIGLAERYEQYF	TGTGCCATCGGACTAGCGGAACGCTACGAGCAGTACTTC
TRBD1	-	TRBV30	TRBJ1-3	CAWRPLTGGSGNTIYF	TGTGCCTGGAGGCCCCTGACAGGGGGGAGTGGAAACACCATATATTTT
-	few	TRBV21-1	TRBJ2-3	CASSKGAGGTDTQYF	TGTGCCAGCAGCAAAGGGGCAGGGGGCACAGATACGCAGTATTTT
-	-	TRBV30	TRBJ1-2	CAWAPGSGYGYTF	TGTGCCTGGGCTCCGGGAAGCGGCTATGGCTACACCTTC
TRBD1	-	TRBV5-1	TRBJ1-5	CASSLGGGTGNQPQHF	TGCGCCAGCAGCTTGGGGGGCGGGACAGGTAATCAGCCCCAGCATTTT
-	-	TRBV5-1	TRBJ1-2	CASSSLRADGYTF	TGCGCCAGCAGCTCCCTCCGAGCGGATGGCTACACCTTC
-	once	TRBV6-6	TRBJ1-2	CASSSPDRQLNYGYTF	TGTGCCAGCAGTTCGCCAGACAGGCAACTTAACTATGGCTACACCTTC
TRBD1	-	TRBV7-2	TRBJ2-7	CASSRTGTGGYEQYF	TGTGCCAGCAGCCGGACCGGGACAGGGGGCTACGAGCAGTACTTC
-	-	TRBV6-5	TRBJ1-2	CASTRGANYGYTF	TGTGCCAGCACCCGGGGGGCCAACTATGGCTACACCTTC
TRBD1	-	TRBV6-6	TRBJ1-5	CASSPRDRGRGQPQHF	TGTGCCAGCAGTCCCCGGGACAGGGGGCGGGGGCAGCCCCAGCATTTT
-	-	TRBV2	TRBJ2-7	CASRQGYYEQYF	TGTGCCAGCAGACAGGGTTACTACGAGCAGTACTTC
-	-	TRBV4-1	TRBJ1-5	CASSQGFTAGQPQHF	TGCGCCAGCAGCCAAGGATTTACAGCCGGTCAGCCCCAGCATTTT
-	few	TRBV6-5	TRBJ1-6	CASRGRENSPLHF	TGTGCCAGCAGGGGGCGGGAAAATTCACCCCTCCACTTT
-	-	TRBV5-4	TRBJ2-2	CASSTRTTGNTGELFF	TGTGCCAGCAGCACACGAACGACGGGGAACACCGGGGAGCTGTTTTTT
TRBD2	-	TRBV2	TRBJ2-5	CASSESLAGGIEETQYF	TGTGCCAGCAGTGAATCTCTAGCGGGGGGGATAGAAGAGACCCAGTACTTC
TRBD1	once	TRBV5-1	TRBJ2-7	CASRTGGAPYEQYF	TGCGCCAGCAGGACAGGGGGCGCCCCCTACGAGCAGTACTTC
TRBD1	-	TRBV18	TRBJ2-1	CASSPGQVNHNEQFF	TGTGCCAGCTCACCGGGACAGGTAAACCACAATGAGCAGTTCTTC
-	-	TRBV5-4	TRBJ1-1	CASSTRGGTEAFF	TGTGCCAGCAGCACGAGGGGGGGCACTGAAGCTTTCTTT
-	-	TRBV7-9	TRBJ1-4	CASSLAPQGEKLFF	TGTGCCAGCAGCTTAGCGCCCCAGGGGGAAAAACTGTTTTTT
-	-	TRBV10-2	TRBJ1-1	CATRNKQHTEAFF	TGCGCCACCCGAAATAAACAGCACACTGAAGCTTTCTTT
TRBD1	-	TRBV10-3	TRBJ2-3	CAISEKGQGPQGTQYF	TGTGCCATCAGTGAGAAAGGACAGGGGCCTCAAGGTACGCAGTATTTT
TRBD1	-	TRBV5-1	TRBJ1-6	CASRFGQGDSPLHF	TGCGCCAGCAGGTTCGGGCAGGGGGATTCACCCCTCCACTTT
TRBD1	-	TRBV5-1	TRBJ2-1	CASSFRDRGDNEQFF	TGCGCCAGCAGCTTTAGGGACAGGGGGGATAATGAGCAGTTCTTC